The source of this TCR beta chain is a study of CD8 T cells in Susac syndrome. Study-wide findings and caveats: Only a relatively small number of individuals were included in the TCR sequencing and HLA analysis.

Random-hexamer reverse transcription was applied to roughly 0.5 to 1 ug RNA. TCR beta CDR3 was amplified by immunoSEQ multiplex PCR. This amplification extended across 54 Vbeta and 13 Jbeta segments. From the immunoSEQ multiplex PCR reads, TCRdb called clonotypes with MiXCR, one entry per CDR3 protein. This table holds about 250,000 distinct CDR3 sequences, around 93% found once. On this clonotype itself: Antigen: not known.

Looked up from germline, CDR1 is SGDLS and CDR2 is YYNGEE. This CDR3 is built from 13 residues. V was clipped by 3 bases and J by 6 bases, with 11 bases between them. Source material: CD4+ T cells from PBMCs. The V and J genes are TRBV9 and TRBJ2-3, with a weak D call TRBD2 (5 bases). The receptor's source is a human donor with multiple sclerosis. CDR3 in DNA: TGTGCCAGCAGCGGAGAGGGTTGGGATACGCAGTATTTT. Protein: CASSGEGWDTQYF.